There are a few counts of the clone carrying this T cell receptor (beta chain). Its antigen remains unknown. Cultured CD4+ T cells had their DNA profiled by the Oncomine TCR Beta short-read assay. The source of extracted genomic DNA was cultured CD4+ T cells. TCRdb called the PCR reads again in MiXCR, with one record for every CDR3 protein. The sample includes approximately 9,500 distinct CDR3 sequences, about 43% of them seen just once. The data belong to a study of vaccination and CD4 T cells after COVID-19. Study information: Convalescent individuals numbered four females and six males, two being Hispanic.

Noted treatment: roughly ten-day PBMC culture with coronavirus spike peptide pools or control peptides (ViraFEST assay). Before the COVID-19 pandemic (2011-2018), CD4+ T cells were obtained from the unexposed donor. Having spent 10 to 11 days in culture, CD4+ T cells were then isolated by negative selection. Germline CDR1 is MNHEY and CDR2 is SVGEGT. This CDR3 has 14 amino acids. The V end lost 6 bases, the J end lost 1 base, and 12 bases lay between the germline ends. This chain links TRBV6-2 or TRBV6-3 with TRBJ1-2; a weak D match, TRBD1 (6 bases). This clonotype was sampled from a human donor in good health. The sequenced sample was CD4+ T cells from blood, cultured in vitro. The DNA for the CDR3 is TGTGCCAGCAGCAGGGGTTCGGGTAACTATGGCTACACCTTC. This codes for CASSRGSGNYGYTF.